A single sample is the source of the 23 T cell receptor beta chains below, sequenced in a study of cytomegalovirus exposure and HLA in healthy donors (dated by TCRdb to 2015 to 2018). Library creation used the immunoSEQ multiplex PCR assay. For the multiplex PCR, a mixture combining 60 forward primers for TCR Vbeta segments and 13 reverse primers for TCR Jbeta segments was used. TCRdb mirrors the immuneACCESS table, restricted to in-frame sequences. Some clones are absent from its copies; in checked studies, under half trace to an unresolved V gene, and the reason for the others is unknown. Within this sample are fewer than 180,000 clones, with 55% to 80% of them counted one time only. 5.5% to 9% of the sample is held by the ten biggest clonotypes. Sequences were obtained from PBMCs. These receptors came from a woman aged 55-75 years in good health and CMV-seropositive.

The chain has TRBV20-1 and TRBJ2-7; D not resolved. CDR3 length: 11 residues. V was cut by 2 bases and J by 7 bases, with 9 bases left in between. Germline loops: CDR1 DFQATT, CDR2 SNEGSKA (reference sequence). In DNA, the CDR3 is TGCAGTGCTAGACTAGTACCTGAGCAGTACTTC. It specifies CSARLVPEQYF.

A single count supports this clone. CDR3 in amino acids: CASRKGLARGELFF. CDR3 nucleotides: TGTGCCAGCAGGAAGGGACTAGCAAGAGGGGAGCTGTTTTTT. The rearrangement uses TRBV28 and TRBJ2-2; 9 nucleotides line up with TRBD2. The V and J ends lost 6 bases and 8 bases, in that order; junction bases with no gene match: 7. The CDR3 is 14 residues long. Germline V gene lookup returns CDR1 MDHEN and CDR2 SYDVKM.

V and J are TRBV13 and TRBJ1-1; D call uncertain. Germline CDR1 and CDR2: PRHDT and FYEKMQ (reference sequence). Trimming stripped 2 bases from V and 2 bases from J, with 3 bases between. The CDR3 totals 12 residues. CDR3: CASSLPNTEAFF. The CDR3 bases are TGTGCCAGCAGCTTACCTAACACTGAAGCTTTCTTT.

DNA of the CDR3: TGTGCCAGCAGCAGACAGGGGAGGGAAAAACTGTTTTTT. Translation gives CASSRQGREKLFF. The chain employs TRBV6-1 and TRBJ1-4; 8 bases fit TRBD1. CDR3 size: 13 residues. V lost 6 bases to trimming and J lost 8 bases; unmatched junction nucleotides: 5. From germline, CDR1 is MNHNS and CDR2 SASEGT.

The chain has TRBV13 and TRBJ2-1; 10 bases fit TRBD2. This CDR3 contains 14 residues. CDR1 is PRHDT, CDR2 FYEKMQ, per germline (reference sequence). The V and J ends lost 2 bases and 9 bases, in that order; junction bases with no gene match: 4. The CDR3 region is CASSLKLAGAEQFF. CDR3 sequence (DNA): TGTGCCAGCAGCTTAAAGCTAGCGGGAGCTGAGCAGTTCTTC.

This clone has only a few counts. The CDR3 nucleotides are TGTGCCAGCAGGTCCGGGACAGGGGTGTACGAGCAGTACTTC. This encodes CASRSGTGVYEQYF. The chain uses TRBV9 and TRBJ2-7, with 10 bases aligning to TRBD1. Germline CDR1 and CDR2: SGDLS and YYNGEE. The CDR3 covers 14 residues. The ends lost 5 bases at V and 4 bases at J; junction bases unmatched: 6.

In nucleotides, the CDR3 is TGTGCCAGCAGCCTTGGACAGTCCGCCTTTAATCAGCCCCAGCATTTT. This encodes CASSLGQSAFNQPQHF. The chain joins TRBV27 to TRBJ1-5; D possibly corresponds to TRBD1 (6 bases). This CDR3 is built from 16 residues. V shed 6 bases and J shed 4 bases, with 19 bases lying between them. The germline V gene encodes CDR1 MNHEY and CDR2 SMNVEV (reference sequence).

The chain has TRBV18 and TRBJ2-7; no clear D. This CDR3 region has 13 residues. Trimming pared 2 bases from V and 0 bases from J, leaving 5 bases between. Germline V gene lookup returns CDR1 KGHSH and CDR2 LQKENI. The CDR3, as DNA: TGTGCCAGCTCACCAACGGTCTCCTACGAGCAGTACTTC. Translation: CASSPTVSYEQYF.

This clone has more than one count but fewer than ten. V gene TRBV7-8 combines with J gene TRBJ1-5; D may be TRBD1 (5 bases). The V gene lost 5 bases and the J gene lost 5 bases, with 13 bases spanning the gap. The CDR3 covers 14 residues. Germline V gives CDR1 SGHVS, CDR2 FQNEAQ. The DNA of the CDR3 is TGTGCCAGCAGCCTGGACACGTTCGATCAGCCCCAGCATTTT. Protein product: CASSLDTFDQPQHF.

This rearrangement joins TRBV27 to TRBJ2-1, with TRBD1 matching 9 bases. In germline, CDR1 is MNHEY, CDR2 SMNVEV (reference sequence). The CDR3 contains 14 residues. J gave up 7 bases and V 3 bases, and 4 bases lay outside the gene matches. This CDR3 is CASSFWDRVNEQFF. In DNA, the CDR3 is TGTGCCAGCAGTTTTTGGGACAGGGTGAATGAGCAGTTCTTC.

V and J are TRBV28 and TRBJ2-6, with a weak D call TRBD1 (6 bases). Germline V lookup: CDR1 MDHEN, CDR2 SYDVKM. Trimming pared 6 bases from V and 0 bases from J, leaving 12 bases between. The length of the CDR3 is 16 residues. In nucleotides, the CDR3 is TGTGCCAGCAGAAGAGGGGGAAACTCTGGGGCCAACGTCCTGACTTTC. This sequence encodes CASRRGGNSGANVLTF.

This clone was observed a handful of times. This rearrangement joins TRBV18 to TRBJ1-1; unclear D gene. The CDR3 is 14 amino acids. The germline CDR1 and CDR2 sequences are KGHSH and LQKENI. Trimming took 2 bases from V and 1 from J, leaving 8 bases between them. The CDR3 coding sequence is TGTGCCAGCTCACCAACGCAGGAGAACACTGAAGCTTTCTTT. Its protein is CASSPTQENTEAFF.

The rearrangement joins TRBV14 to TRBJ2-5, with a tentative D call TRBD2 (6 bases). CDR3 length equals 15 residues. The ends were cut back, 0 bases at V and 4 bases at J, with 12 bases in the middle. The germline V gene encodes CDR1 SGHDN and CDR2 FVKESK. CDR3 nucleotide sequence: TGTGCCAGCAGCCAAGATCTGTACGGGGGAGAGACCCAGTACTTC. Translated, it gives CASSQDLYGGETQYF. Complete variable domain (other parts from reference TRBV14 and TRBJ2-5): EAGVTQFPSHSVIEKGQTVTLRCDPISGHDNLYWYRRVMGKEIKFLLHFVKESKQDESGMPNNRFLAERTGGTYSTLKVQPAELEDSGVYFCASSQDLYGGETQYFGPGTRLLVL.

About this clone itself: Within the sample, other DNA sequences also encode this same CDR3. The V call is TRBV6-4, the J call TRBJ2-1; 7 nucleotides line up with TRBD2. The CDR3 length is 16 residues. With V trimmed by 3 bases and J by 2 bases, 7 bases remained unmatched. The germline V gene has CDR1 MRHNA and CDR2 SNTAGT. CDR3 nucleotide sequence: TGTGCCAGCAGTGAGTTAGCGGGCGGTACCTACAATGAGCAGTTCTTC. Its protein product is CASSELAGGTYNEQFF.

Points on this clone: At one of its ends the junction is not consistent with the germline gene, which may arise from a read error. The chain uses TRBV23-1 and TRBJ2-1; 9 positions match TRBD1. Being an ORF, TRBV23-1 has a function that is uncertain. The CDR3 sequence is 19 residues long. The CDR3 here is CASTQMRGRNRGRYNEQFF. CDR3 sequence (DNA): TGCGCCAGCACTCAAATGAGGGGCCGCAACAGGGGGCGATACAATGAGCAGTTCTTC.

V is TRBV5-6 and J is TRBJ1-3; 9 bases agree with TRBD1. The CDR3 is 15 residues long. The J segment lost 3 bases and the V segment lost 4 bases, leaving 5 bases of the junction unmatched. Germline values: CDR1 SGHDT, CDR2 YYEEEE. CDR3 nucleotides: TGTGCCAGCAGCCCGACAGGGGGAGGTGGAAACACCATATATTTT. It translates to CASSPTGGGGNTIYF.

This chain uses TRBV25-1 with TRBJ1-2; 7 positions match TRBD1. This CDR3 comprises 13 residues. Germline V gene sequence: CDR1 MGHDK, CDR2 SYGVNS. J lost 6 bases, V lost 4 bases, and 5 bases had no gene match. The CDR3 is CASSGGTAHGYTF. The CDR3 nucleotides read TGTGCCAGCAGTGGGGGGACAGCGCATGGCTACACCTTC.

The chain uses TRBV20-1 and TRBJ2-3; D is unclear. This CDR3 is built from 10 residues. Trimming shortened V by 5 bases and J by 6 bases, and 6 bases separated the two germline ends. The germline V gene encodes CDR1 DFQATT and CDR2 SNEGSKA (reference sequence). CDR3 in DNA: TGCAGTGCTCTAGAGGATACGCAGTATTTT. The encoded protein is CSALEDTQYF.

The rearrangement uses TRBV4-3 and TRBJ1-3, with 8 positions matching TRBD1. The J segment lost 3 bases and the V segment lost 5 bases, leaving 15 bases of the junction unmatched. This CDR3 spans 18 amino acids. CDR1 is LGHNA and CDR2 is YSLEER in the germline V gene. The CDR3 nucleotides are TGCGCCAGCAGCTCTCAGCCGACAGGGGAGTCGTTTGGAAACACCATATATTTT. This sequence encodes CASSSQPTGESFGNTIYF.

This clone was counted only a few times. J is TRBJ2-5 and V is TRBV28; no clear D. Near its end, the DNA agrees better with TRBJ2-7, so the J call may be wrong. The germline gives CDR1 MDHEN, CDR2 SYDVKM. The CDR3 runs to 18 residues. The CDR3 here is CASTSYLRPPQITYEQYF. CDR3 sequence (DNA): TGTGCCAGCACCTCTTACCTACGCCCACCCCAAATCACCTACGAGCAGTACTTC.

The chain employs TRBV10-1 and TRBJ2-1; D remains ambiguous. CDR3 length: 13 amino acids. The ends were cut back, 3 bases at V and 5 bases at J, with 8 bases in the middle. CDR1 is WNHNN, CDR2 SYGVQD, per germline (reference sequence). In DNA form, the CDR3 reads TGCGCCAGCAGTGATAACCCTAACAATGAGCAGTTCTTC. Protein sequence: CASSDNPNNEQFF.

The chain uses TRBV11-3 and TRBJ1-1, with TRBD1 identical over 12 bases. The CDR3 runs 14 residues. V was clipped by 6 bases and J by 10 bases; unmatched bases: 9. Per the germline V gene, CDR1 is SGHNT and CDR2 is YENEEA. This CDR3 is CASRSHRDRGRAFF. For the CDR3, the DNA is TGTGCCAGCAGATCTCACCGGGACAGGGGGCGAGCTTTCTTT.

The sample holds a few counts of this clone. V usage is TRBV28 and J usage is TRBJ2-7; possibly TRBD1 for D (6 bases). V was cut by 6 bases and J by 6 bases, with 12 bases left in between. The CDR3 has 12 residues. CDR1 MDHEN and CDR2 SYDVKM come from the germline V gene. The CDR3 coding sequence is TGTGCCAGCAGCACGGACAGTCGCGAGCAGTACTTC. This codes for CASSTDSREQYF.